Listed below are T cell receptor beta chains from one sample, sequenced in a study of cytomegalovirus exposure and HLA in healthy donors. Sequencing used immunoSEQ multiplex PCR; TCRdb keeps in-frame clones, though not all of them. Altogether 160,000 or so clones are present, more than 65% being singletons, with the ten largest covering 1% to 1.5%. The specimen sequenced was PBMCs. The source of these receptors is a man between 45 and 60 years old in good health and CMV-seropositive. CDR3s include the opening cysteine and the closing phenylalanine or tryptophan. The D gene is left open where the match is weak.

v_call	j_call	d_call	cdr3_aa	cdr3_nt
TRBV5-1	TRBJ1-1	.	CASSLVAVANTEAFF	TGCGCCAGCAGCTTGGTTGCAGTGGCAAACACTGAAGCTTTCTTT
TRBV2	TRBJ1-6	.	CASSEGMGGNSPLHF	TGTGCCAGCAGTGAGGGTATGGGGGGGAATTCACCCCTCCACTTT
TRBV7-9	TRBJ1-1	TRBD1	CASSIAQGAPLNTEAFF	TGTGCCAGCAGCATAGCTCAGGGGGCTCCGTTAAACACTGAAGCTTTCTTT
TRBV29-1	TRBJ2-2	TRBD2	CSVARLAGGAGELFF	TGCAGCGTCGCCCGACTAGCGGGAGGGGCCGGGGAGCTGTTTTTT
TRBV7-3	TRBJ2-3	TRBD2	CASSPRLAGRTDTQYF	TGTGCCAGCAGCCCGCGACTAGCGGGACGCACAGATACGCAGTATTTT
TRBV28	TRBJ1-1	.	CASSSPSGAGTEAFF	TGTGCCAGCAGTTCACCCTCAGGGGCTGGTACTGAAGCTTTCTTT
TRBV6-6	TRBJ2-7	.	CASSPQVYEQYF	TGTGCCAGCAGCCCACAGGTTTACGAGCAGTACTTC
TRBV11-2	TRBJ2-3	TRBD1	CASSLRTGSTDTQYF	TGTGCCAGCAGCCTACGGACAGGAAGCACAGATACGCAGTATTTT
TRBV19	TRBJ1-4	.	CASSISRGTNEKLFF	TGTGCCAGTAGTATCAGTCGCGGGACTAATGAAAAACTGTTTTTT
TRBV30	TRBJ1-2	.	CAWSLGERRGNYGYTF	TGTGCCTGGAGTCTGGGGGAACGGAGGGGTAACTATGGCTACACCTTC
TRBV6-1	TRBJ1-4	.	CASRFRGEKLFF	TGTGCCAGCAGATTTCGGGGAGAAAAACTGTTTTTT